Listed below are T cell receptor beta chains from one sample, sequenced in a study of identical twins. From the 5' RACE reads, TCRdb called clonotypes with MiXCR, one entry per CDR3 protein. The sample comprises some 900,000 distinct CDR3 sequences, about 12% of which are singletons, and roughly 1.5% rests with the top ten. This same sample was also taken into another study, of yellow fever vaccine responses in identical twins.

Sequences were obtained from PBMCs. The receptors derive from a woman under 30 in good health. Each CDR3 is given with its conserved first and last residue. Each record gives: D gene, V gene, clone size, CDR3 length, J gene, CDR3 protein, CDR3 DNA. A D gene is named only where the DNA matches it firmly. Part of the rows lack a size; the others show once, few, many or a class for expanded clones.

NA	TRBV13	few	15	TRBJ1-3	CASSLELAGRNTIYF	TGTGCCAGCAGCTTAGAGTTGGCAGGGAGAAACACCATATATTTT
NA	TRBV7-2	many	14	TRBJ1-1	CASSPGAVNTEAFF	TGTGCCAGCAGTCCAGGGGCCGTGAACACTGAAGCTTTCTTT
NA	TRBV12-3/TRBV12-4	NA	13	TRBJ1-1	CASDKGGNTEAFF	TGTGCCAGCGACAAGGGCGGGAACACTGAAGCTTTCTTT
TRBD2	TRBV12-3/TRBV12-4	few	15	TRBJ2-5	CASTYGGVLQETQYF	TGTGCCAGCACCTATGGGGGGGTCCTCCAAGAGACCCAGTACTTC
NA	TRBV6-5	NA	18	TRBJ1-5	CASSYSFVGFGRNQPQHF	TGTGCCAGCAGTTACTCGTTTGTGGGGTTCGGGCGCAATCAGCCCCAGCATTTT
NA	TRBV15	NA	15	TRBJ2-1	CATSRVYSGHNEQFF	TGTGCCACCAGCAGAGTCTATAGCGGACACAATGAGCAGTTCTTC
NA	TRBV12-3/TRBV12-4	many	13	TRBJ1-1	CASSSSLNTEAFF	TGTGCCAGCAGTTCGTCCCTGAACACTGAAGCTTTCTTT
TRBD1	TRBV7-9	NA	15	TRBJ1-1	CASSPRQGTHTEAFF	TGTGCCAGCAGCCCTCGACAGGGAACCCACACTGAAGCTTTCTTT
TRBD1	TRBV20-1	NA	12	TRBJ1-2	CSAAEGASGYTF	TGCAGTGCCGCGGAGGGGGCAAGCGGCTACACCTTC
TRBD2	TRBV18	many	13	TRBJ2-5	CASSPSGGETQYF	TGTGCCAGCAGCCCTAGCGGCGGGGAGACCCAGTACTTC
NA	TRBV27	few	14	TRBJ2-7	CASSFMRGPYEQYF	TGTGCCAGCAGTTTTATGCGCGGCCCCTACGAGCAGTACTTC
NA	TRBV5-1	few	18	TRBJ1-1	CASSPGARKPLGDTEAFF	TGCGCCAGCAGCCCGGGGGCCCGTAAGCCCCTGGGAGACACTGAAGCTTTCTTT
NA	TRBV7-2	NA	15	TRBJ1-2	CASSLVGGANYGYTF	TGTGCCAGCAGCTTAGTTGGGGGAGCTAACTATGGCTACACCTTC
NA	TRBV18	NA	13	TRBJ2-5	CASSAAREKTQYF	TGTGCCAGCTCTGCAGCCAGGGAAAAGACCCAGTACTTC
TRBD1	TRBV28	NA	15	TRBJ2-3	CASRLGQGVTDTQYF	TGTGCCAGCAGGCTCGGACAGGGGGTTACAGATACGCAGTATTTT
NA	TRBV15	NA	12	TRBJ2-3	CATSRVTDTQYF	TGTGCCACCAGCAGAGTTACAGATACGCAGTATTTT
NA	TRBV20-1	few	14	TRBJ2-2	CSAGTGTNTGELFF	TGCAGTGCTGGCACCGGGACTAACACCGGGGAGCTGTTTTTT
TRBD2	TRBV6-5	NA	15	TRBJ2-1	CASSYAPGLINEQFF	TGTGCCAGCAGTTACGCCCCGGGACTAATCAATGAGCAGTTCTTC
TRBD2	TRBV20-1	NA	13	TRBJ2-3	CSALAGITDTQYF	TGCAGTGCTTTAGCGGGGATCACAGATACGCAGTATTTT
NA	TRBV11-2	NA	13	TRBJ2-1	CASSLVRTNEQFF	TGTGCCAGCAGCTTAGTCAGAACCAATGAGCAGTTCTTC
TRBD1	TRBV5-1	few	15	TRBJ2-2	CASSVTGGGTGELFF	TGCGCCAGCAGCGTGACAGGGGGAGGCACCGGGGAGCTGTTTTTT
TRBD1	TRBV15	few	18	TRBJ2-1	CATSRFKGAQGIENEQFF	TGTGCCACCAGCAGATTTAAGGGGGCTCAGGGTATAGAGAATGAGCAGTTCTTC
TRBD2	TRBV20-1	many	16	TRBJ2-7	CSARDYQRETLNEQYF	TGCAGTGCTAGAGATTATCAGCGGGAGACACTCAACGAGCAGTACTTC
NA	TRBV11-2	NA	16	TRBJ2-6	CASAQGRFSGANVLTF	TGTGCCAGCGCACAAGGGAGGTTCTCTGGGGCCAACGTCCTGACTTTC
TRBD1	TRBV3-1	few	14	TRBJ2-5	CASSQGTVQETQYF	TGTGCCAGCAGCCAGGGGACAGTCCAAGAGACCCAGTACTTC
TRBD2	TRBV11-2	few	18	TRBJ2-1	CASTRPWTSKSSYNEQFF	TGTGCCAGCACCCGGCCCTGGACTAGCAAGAGCTCCTACAATGAGCAGTTCTTC
TRBD2	TRBV5-1	few	16	TRBJ2-5	CASSLGGLAGSETQYF	TGCGCCAGCAGCTTAGGAGGACTAGCGGGCTCCGAGACCCAGTACTTC
NA	TRBV18	few	11	TRBJ1-1	CASSPDTEALF	TGTGCCAGCTCCCCGGACACTGAAGCTCTCTTT
NA	TRBV28	few	11	TRBJ1-5	CASSFKGAQHF	TGTGCCAGCAGTTTCAAGGGGGCCCAGCATTTT
TRBD2	TRBV20-1	NA	14	TRBJ2-3	CSAKVAGAVDTQYF	TGCAGTGCTAAAGTAGCGGGGGCGGTAGATACGCAGTATTTT
NA	TRBV20-1	NA	14	TRBJ2-7	CSASEQGGRYEQYF	TGCAGTGCTAGTGAACAGGGAGGACGCTACGAGCAGTACTTC
NA	TRBV4-1	many	15	TRBJ1-4	CASSQTGTTNEKLFF	TGCGCCAGCAGCCAAACAGGGACAACTAATGAAAAACTGTTTTTT
TRBD2	TRBV28	few	16	TRBJ2-3	CASSSPAGATTDTQYF	TGTGCCAGCAGTTCCCCAGCGGGGGCCACCACAGATACGCAGTATTTT
TRBD2	TRBV20-1	few	15	TRBJ2-3	CSARATSGKSDTQYF	TGCAGTGCTAGAGCGACTAGCGGGAAGTCAGATACGCAGTATTTT
TRBD1	TRBV6-1	NA	15	TRBJ1-2	CASSPWDRVNYGYTF	TGTGCCAGCAGTCCTTGGGACAGAGTTAACTATGGCTACACCTTC
TRBD2	TRBV20-1	few	16	TRBJ2-1	CSAMTGLADSYNEQFF	TGCAGTGCCATGACGGGACTAGCGGACTCCTACAATGAGCAGTTCTTC
NA	TRBV6-1	few	13	TRBJ1-1	CASTEGENTEAFF	TGTGCCAGCACCGAGGGAGAGAACACTGAAGCTTTCTTT
NA	TRBV3-1	NA	15	TRBJ1-1	CASSQGNQVLREAFF	TGTGCCAGCAGCCAAGGAAACCAGGTTCTCCGTGAAGCTTTCTTT
NA	TRBV12-3/TRBV12-4	many	14	TRBJ1-1	CASQLTTANTEAFF	TGTGCCAGCCAACTTACTACGGCAAACACTGAAGCTTTCTTT
NA	TRBV5-1	many	13	TRBJ1-1	CASSLEQNTEAFF	TGTGCCAGCAGCTTAGAACAGAACACTGAAGCTTTCTTT
NA	TRBV24-1	NA	12	TRBJ2-1	CATSSGYNEQFF	TGTGCCACCAGCAGCGGCTACAATGAGCAGTTCTTC